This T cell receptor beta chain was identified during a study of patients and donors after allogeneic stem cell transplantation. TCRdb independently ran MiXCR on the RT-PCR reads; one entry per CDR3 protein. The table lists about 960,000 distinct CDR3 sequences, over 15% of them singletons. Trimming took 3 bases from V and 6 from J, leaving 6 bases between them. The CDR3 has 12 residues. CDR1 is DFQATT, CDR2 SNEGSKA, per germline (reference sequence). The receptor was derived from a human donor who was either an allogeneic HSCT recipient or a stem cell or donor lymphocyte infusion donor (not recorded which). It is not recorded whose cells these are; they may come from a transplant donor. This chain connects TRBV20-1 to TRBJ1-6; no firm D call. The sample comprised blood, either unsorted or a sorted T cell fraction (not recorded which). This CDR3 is CSASTTNSPLHF. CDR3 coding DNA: TGCAGTGCTAGCACCACTAATTCACCCCTCCACTTT.